This T cell receptor (beta chain) was captured in a study of blood T cell repertoires in COVID-19. Study-level background: PBMCs, B-cell-depleted T cells, or T cells provided the cDNA or gDNA that made up the material.

With 6 bases removed from V and 0 bases from J, the gap between germline ends came to 7 bases. The CDR3 spans 14 residues. CDR1 is SGHRS, CDR2 YFSETQ, per germline. Sequencing used immunoSEQ multiplex PCR; TCRdb keeps in-frame clones, though not all of them. The sample records 79,000 or so clones, roughly 81% being singletons. The clonotype originates from a man aged 55-75 years with COVID-19, enrolled during active disease. The rearrangement uses TRBV5-1 and TRBJ2-6; TRBD1 is a possible D gene (6 bases). Sequencing used peripheral blood. CDR3 protein: CASTDSSGANVLTF. CDR3 bases: TGCGCCAGCACGGACAGCTCTGGGGCCAACGTCCTGACTTTC.